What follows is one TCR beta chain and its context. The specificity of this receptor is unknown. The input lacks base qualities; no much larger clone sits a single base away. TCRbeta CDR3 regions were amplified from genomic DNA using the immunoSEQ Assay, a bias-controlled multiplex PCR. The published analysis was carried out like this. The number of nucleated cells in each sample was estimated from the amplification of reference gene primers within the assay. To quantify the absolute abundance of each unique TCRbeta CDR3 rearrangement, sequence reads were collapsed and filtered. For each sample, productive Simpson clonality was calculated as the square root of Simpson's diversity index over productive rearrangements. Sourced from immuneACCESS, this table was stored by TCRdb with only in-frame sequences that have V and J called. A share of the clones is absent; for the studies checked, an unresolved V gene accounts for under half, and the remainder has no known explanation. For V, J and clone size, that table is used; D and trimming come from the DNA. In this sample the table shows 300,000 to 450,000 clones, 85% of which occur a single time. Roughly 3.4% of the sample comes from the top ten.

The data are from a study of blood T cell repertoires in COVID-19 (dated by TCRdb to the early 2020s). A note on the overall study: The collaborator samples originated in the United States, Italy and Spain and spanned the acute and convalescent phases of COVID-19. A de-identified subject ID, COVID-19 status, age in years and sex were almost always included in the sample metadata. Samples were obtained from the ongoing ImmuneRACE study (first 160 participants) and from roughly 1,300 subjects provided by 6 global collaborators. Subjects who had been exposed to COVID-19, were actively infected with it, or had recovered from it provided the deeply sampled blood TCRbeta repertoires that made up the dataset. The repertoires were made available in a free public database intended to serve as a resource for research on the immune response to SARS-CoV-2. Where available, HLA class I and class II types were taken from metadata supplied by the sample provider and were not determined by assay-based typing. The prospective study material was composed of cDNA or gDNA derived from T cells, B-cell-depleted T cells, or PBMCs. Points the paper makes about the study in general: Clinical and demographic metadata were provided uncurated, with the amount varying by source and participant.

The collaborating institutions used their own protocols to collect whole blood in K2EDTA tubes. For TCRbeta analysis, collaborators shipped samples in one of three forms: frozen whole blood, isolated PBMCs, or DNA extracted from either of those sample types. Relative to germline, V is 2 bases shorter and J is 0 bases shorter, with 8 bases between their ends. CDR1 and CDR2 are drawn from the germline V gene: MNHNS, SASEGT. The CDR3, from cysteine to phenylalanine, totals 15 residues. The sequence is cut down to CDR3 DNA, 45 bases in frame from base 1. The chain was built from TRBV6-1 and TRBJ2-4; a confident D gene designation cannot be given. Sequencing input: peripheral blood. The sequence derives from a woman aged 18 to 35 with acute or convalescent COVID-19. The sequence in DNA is TGTGCCAGCAGTGAACTGGAGCTAGCCAAAAACATTCAGTACTTC. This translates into CASSELELAKNIQYF.